One and the same sample provided the 18 T cell receptor beta chains below, sequenced in a study of shared clonotypes between healthy human individuals. This table comes from immunoSEQ multiplex PCR, and its TCRdb copy is limited to in-frame clones, with some not included. The sample lists approximately 740,000 clones; around 74% were seen once. Input material: memory CD4+ T cells sorted from blood. Noted subset: CD45RA-negative fraction. These receptors were collected from a woman aged 30 to 39 in good health.

The chain combines TRBV2 with TRBJ2-6; D not resolved. The CDR3 covers 13 residues. V dropped 8 bases and J dropped 0 bases, with 5 bases sitting between them. Germline V gives CDR1 SNHLY, CDR2 FYNNEI. CDR3: CASVSSGANVLTF. CDR3 bases: TGTGCCAGCGTAAGCTCTGGGGCCAACGTCCTGACTTTC.

The chain carries TRBV10-3 and TRBJ2-7, with 8 bases fitting TRBD1. After removal of 6 bases from V and 6 bases from J, the junction contained 4 bases not matched to a gene. Germline CDR1 is ENHRY and CDR2 is SYGVKD. The CDR3 has 12 amino acids. The CDR3 bases are TGTGCCATCAGAGCCAGGGGGCTCGAGCAGTACTTC. It codes for CAIRARGLEQYF.

This sequence joins TRBV27 and TRBJ1-4, with a weak D call TRBD1 (5 bases). Germline assignment: CDR1 MNHEY and CDR2 SMNVEV (reference sequence). The CDR3 has 13 amino acids. Trimming left V 8 bases short and J 4 bases short, with 11 bases between. The CDR3 DNA follows: TGTGCCAGCGGCGAGGGGTATAATGAAAAACTGTTTTTT. It yields the protein CASGEGYNEKLFF.

The chain carries TRBV27 and TRBJ1-5; tentatively, D is TRBD1 (6 bases). The ends were cut back, 6 bases at V and 4 bases at J, with 7 bases in the middle. CDR3 length: 12 residues. CDR1 MNHEY and CDR2 SMNVEV come from the germline V gene (reference sequence). CDR3 protein: CASRDRNQPQHF. DNA for the CDR3: TGTGCCAGCAGGGACAGAAATCAGCCCCAGCATTTT.

The chain uses TRBV5-1 and TRBJ2-1, with a possible D match to TRBD1 (6 bases). CDR1 is SGHRS and CDR2 is YFSETQ in the germline V gene. The length of the CDR3 is 12 residues. The V end was cut by 4 bases, the J end by 9 bases, with 11 bases between. CDR3 in amino acids: CASSARGGEQFF. CDR3 nucleotide sequence: TGCGCCAGCAGCGCCAGGGGCGGTGAGCAGTTCTTC.

The V and J genes are TRBV9 and TRBJ1-2; D ambiguous. Trimming removed 0 bases from V and 1 base from J, with 7 bases in between. The CDR3 extends over 14 amino acids. Germline V gives CDR1 SGDLS, CDR2 YYNGEE. CDR3 protein: CASSVGTDNYGYTF. The CDR3 DNA reads as TGTGCCAGCAGCGTAGGTACAGATAACTATGGCTACACCTTC.

This clone appeared a single time. CDR3 nucleotide sequence: TGTGCCAGTAGTCAGGCCAGAGAAGAGACCCAGTACTTC. The encoded protein is CASSQAREETQYF. The chain links TRBV19 to TRBJ2-5, with D hard to call. Trimming shortened V by 5 bases and J by 3 bases, and 10 bases separated the two germline ends. The germline gives CDR1 LNHDA, CDR2 SQIVND (reference sequence). The CDR3 is made up of 13 amino acids.

The chain employs TRBV7-9 and TRBJ2-5; D is possibly TRBD2 (5 bases). Germline values: CDR1 SEHNR, CDR2 FQNEAQ (reference sequence). V was shortened by 0 bases and J by 5 bases, with 16 bases between the two germline ends. This CDR3 region has 16 residues. CDR3 nucleotide sequence: TGTGCCAGCAGCTTAGCGCTAGTACTAGTGTACGAGACCCAGTACTTC. This codes for CASSLALVLVYETQYF.

In DNA form, the CDR3 reads TGTGCCAGCAGCCCCTCTACAAGCGGAGCTAACTATGGCTACACCTTC. Protein product: CASSPSTSGANYGYTF. This chain links TRBV4-2 with TRBJ1-2; the D is unclear. Germline CDR1 reads LGHNA; CDR2 reads YNFKEQ. V lost 4 bases and J lost 0, with 15 bases in between. CDR3 length: 16 residues.

The CDR3 loop is CASSFSSGYTGELFF. CDR3 nucleotides: TGTGCCAGCAGCTTTTCCTCAGGGTACACCGGGGAGCTGTTTTTT. This rearrangement joins TRBV7-9 to TRBJ2-2; possibly TRBD1 for D (5 bases). The ends were cut back, 3 bases at V and 3 bases at J, with 11 bases in the middle. The germline V gene has CDR1 SEHNR and CDR2 FQNEAQ (reference sequence). The CDR3 has 15 amino acids. The full variable domain, completed using reference TRBV7-9 and TRBJ2-2, is DTGVSQNPRHKITKRGQNVTFRCDPISEHNRLYWYRQTLGQGPEFLTYFQNEAQLEKSRLLSDRFSAERPKGSFSTLEIQRTEQGDSAMYLCASSFSSGYTGELFFGEGSRLTVL.

This chain joins TRBV5-1 and TRBJ2-7; tentative D call: TRBD1 (5 bases). Trimming cost V 0 bases and J 6 bases, with 13 bases left between them. In germline, CDR1 is SGHRS, CDR2 YFSETQ. CDR3 length: 14 amino acids. The CDR3 DNA reads as TGCGCCAGCAGCTTGGGCGGACACACGAGCGAGCAGTACTTC. The encoded protein is CASSLGGHTSEQYF.

This chain links TRBV29-1 with TRBJ2-4; the D gene is possibly TRBD1 (5 bases). The CDR3 consists of 14 residues. Trimming took off 7 bases at V and 1 base at J, with 14 bases between the two ends. Germline V gives CDR1 SQVTM, CDR2 ANQGSEA. The CDR3 bases are TGCAGCGCCATCCAGGGTTCGGCCAAAAACATTCAGTACTTC. It is translated as CSAIQGSAKNIQYF.

The chain joins TRBV1 to TRBJ1-5. TRBV1 corresponds to a pseudogene. This CDR3 is 14 amino acids long. The CDR3 spells CTSSLDGSYQPQHF. Here the CDR3 DNA reads TGCACCAGCAGCTTAGACGGGAGCTATCAGCCCCAGCATTTT.

Turning to this clone: The same CDR3 can be traced to other DNA sequences in this sample. The rearrangement uses TRBV14 and TRBJ2-5; D gene uncertain. From germline, CDR1 is SGHDN and CDR2 FVKESK. This CDR3 is 11 amino acids long. Trimming left V 1 base short and J 5 bases short, with 2 bases between. CDR3 loop: CASSQAETQYF. CDR3 sequence (DNA): TGTGCCAGCAGCCAAGCTGAGACCCAGTACTTC.

J is TRBJ2-1 and V is TRBV5-1, with 9 bases identical to TRBD2. The germline CDR1 and CDR2 sequences are SGHRS and YFSETQ. This CDR3 is built from 16 residues. Trimming at V came to 4 bases and at J to 2 bases, leaving 7 bases not matched to a gene. Here the CDR3 DNA reads TGCGCCAGCAGCGAGACGACTAGCGGTACCTACAATGAGCAGTTCTTC. Its translation is CASSETTSGTYNEQFF.

The chain employs TRBV28 and TRBJ1-1, with 8 positions matching TRBD1. J gave up 4 bases and V 5 bases, and 9 bases lay outside the gene matches. CDR1 is MDHEN and CDR2 is SYDVKM in the germline V gene. The length of the CDR3 is 15 residues. The CDR3 reads CASSLQGALRTEAFF. CDR3 DNA: TGTGCCAGCAGTCTGCAGGGGGCGCTACGCACTGAAGCTTTCTTT. Filled out from reference TRBV28 and TRBJ1-1, the complete variable domain reads DVKVTQSSRYLVKRTGEKVFLECVQDMDHENMFWYRQDPGLGLRLIYFSYDVKMKEKGDIPEGYSVSREKKERFSLILESASTNQTSMYLCASSLQGALRTEAFFGQGTRLTVV.

V is TRBV28 and J is TRBJ1-5; 8 positions agree with TRBD1. This CDR3 spans 15 amino acids. With 6 bases clipped from V and 2 bases from J, the junction kept 6 bases outside the gene matches. Germline V gene sequence: CDR1 MDHEN, CDR2 SYDVKM. The CDR3 spells CASSTPGQGNQPQHF. The CDR3 DNA sequence: TGTGCCAGCAGCACTCCGGGACAGGGCAATCAGCCCCAGCATTTT.

Worth noting for this clone: Different DNA sequences within this sample yield the same CDR3. The chain has TRBV28 and TRBJ2-2; D remains ambiguous. Germline V lookup: CDR1 MDHEN, CDR2 SYDVKM. CDR3 length: 13 residues. V shed 3 bases and J shed 1 base, with 3 bases lying between them. The CDR3 reads CASSFRNTGELFF. The CDR3 DNA reads TGTGCCAGCAGTTTCCGGAACACCGGGGAGCTGTTTTTT.